This T cell receptor beta chain is drawn from a study of blood T cell repertoires in COVID-19. For the study at large: There were acute and convalescent COVID-19 samples, and they came from the United States, Italy and Spain.

Measured with immunoSEQ multiplex PCR; TCRdb has only the in-frame clones, and not every one. The sample has under 450,000 clones, approximately 87% seen once. Across about 22 US areas, participants ranged in age from roughly 18 to 89 years. Participants' reported clinical history set cohort assignment. This clone occurred once. There are 14 residues in the CDR3. CDR1 is SGHNT and CDR2 is YENEEA in the germline V gene. Trimming took off 5 bases at V and 3 bases at J, with 12 bases between the two ends. The gene calls are TRBV11-3 and TRBJ2-3; D gene unclear. The sample comprised PBMCs or T cells enriched from blood (not recorded which). This TCR derives from a man under 40 who had recovered from COVID-19. The CDR3 nucleotides read TGTGCCAGCAGCACCGGTTTCGGGACAGATACGCAGTATTTT. This encodes CASSTGFGTDTQYF.